This record looks at one TCR beta chain sequence and its context. For recovered donors of Cohort 3, there were two negative PCRs, clearance, or symptom resolution. The sample originates from a study of blood T cell repertoires in COVID-19. V lost 1 base and J 2 bases, leaving 9 bases between the germline ends. CDR1 and CDR2 (germline): GTSNPN, SVGIG (reference sequence). The CDR3 is 13 residues long. TCRdb's copy holds only in-frame clones and misses some; the assay was immunoSEQ multiplex PCR. The sample contains roughly 250,000 clones, approximately 86% of which appear only once. Sequenced: PBMCs or T cells enriched from blood (not recorded which). The chain carries TRBV30 and TRBJ2-7, with D tentatively TRBD1 (6 bases). The receptor's source is a woman aged 45-65 years who had recovered from COVID-19. CDR3 amino acids: CAWSGRGTYEQYF. In DNA form, the CDR3 reads TGTGCCTGGAGTGGCAGGGGAACCTACGAGCAGTACTTC.